The clone carrying this T cell receptor (beta chain) was observed at least ten times. For TCR beta, libraries came from quantitative 5'-RACE with molecular barcodes. In TCRdb, the 5' RACE reads were re-called with MiXCR into one record per CDR3 protein. The repertoire holds more than 25,000 distinct CDR3 sequences, with about 5.2% as singletons. The sample is drawn from a study of CD8 T cells in ankylosing spondylitis. J gave up 4 bases and V 4 bases, and 6 bases lay outside the gene matches. Germline-derived CDR1 and CDR2 are SGDLS and YYNGEE. The CDR3 is made up of 15 amino acids. Sample: blood, either unsorted or a sorted T cell fraction (not recorded which). The rearrangement uses TRBV9 and TRBJ2-3; 10 positions match TRBD2. The TCR sequence derives from a female donor with ankylosing spondylitis or in good health (not recorded which). DNA of the CDR3: TGTGCCAGCAGCCACAGCGGGGGGGCGGCAGATACGCAGTATTTT. Translating gives CASSHSGGAADTQYF.